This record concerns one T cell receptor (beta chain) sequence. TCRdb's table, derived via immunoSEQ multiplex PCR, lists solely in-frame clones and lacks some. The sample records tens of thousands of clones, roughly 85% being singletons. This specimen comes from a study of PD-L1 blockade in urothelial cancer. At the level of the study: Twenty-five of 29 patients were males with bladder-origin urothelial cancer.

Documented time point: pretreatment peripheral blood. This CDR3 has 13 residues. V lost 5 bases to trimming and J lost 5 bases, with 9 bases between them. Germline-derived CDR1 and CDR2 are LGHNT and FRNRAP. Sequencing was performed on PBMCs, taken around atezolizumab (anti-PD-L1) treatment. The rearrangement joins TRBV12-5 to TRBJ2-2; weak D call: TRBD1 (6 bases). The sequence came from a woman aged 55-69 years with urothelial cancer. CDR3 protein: CASGIGQTGELFF. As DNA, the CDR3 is TGTGCTAGTGGTATCGGACAGACCGGGGAGCTGTTTTTT.